A selection of T cell receptor beta chains follows, all from one sample in a study of CD8+CD57+ T cells in acquired aplastic anemia. MiXCR, applied by TCRdb to the reads, yields one record per CDR3 protein. The top ten clones hold around 60% of a sample with around 210,000 distinct CDR3 sequences, 55% to 65% of them seen once. Sequenced sample: sorted CD4+, CD8+, or CD8+CD57+ T cells (not recorded which) from PBMCs. The source of these receptors is a human donor with aplastic anemia. Both conserved end residues are part of each CDR3. D genes are given only for firm matches. Rows give clone size only sometimes, using once, few, many, or a class for an expanded clone.

TRBV19	TRBJ1-5	once	NA	TGTGCCAGTAAAGGTTACAATCAGCCCCAGCATTTT	CASKGYNQPQHF
TRBV15	TRBJ1-2	few	NA	TGTGCCACCAGAGACCCCCACTATGGCTACACCTTC	CATRDPHYGYTF
TRBV4-3	TRBJ1-1	NA	NA	TGCGCCAGCAGCCAAGATACGATTGCAGGTGAAGCTTTCTTT	CASSQDTIAGEAFF
TRBV14	TRBJ1-5	once	NA	TGTGCCAGCAGCCAAGGAGGGTACCGGGATCAGCCCCAGCATTTT	CASSQGGYRDQPQHF
TRBV5-1	TRBJ2-5	NA	NA	TGCGCCAGCAGCCCGATGGCGGGGCGGCAAGAGACCCAGTACTTC	CASSPMAGRQETQYF
TRBV25-1	TRBJ2-2	NA	NA	TGTGCCAGCAGTGAAAGTTTAAGGTGGTCGTACACCGGGGAGCTGTTTTTT	CASSESLRWSYTGELFF
TRBV9	TRBJ2-1	NA	TRBD1	TGTGCTAGAGAGGACAGGGGGCCCGGGTCGTACAATGAGCAGTTCTTC	CAREDRGPGSYNEQFF
TRBV11-2	TRBJ2-2	many	NA	TGTGCCAGCAGCTTAGTGGGGGGATCGAACACCGGGGAGCTGTTTTTT	CASSLVGGSNTGELFF
TRBV7-9	TRBJ2-2	few	NA	TGTGCCAGCAGCTCCCCCGGACACCCGAACACCGGGGAGCTGTTTTTT	CASSSPGHPNTGELFF
TRBV5-1	TRBJ1-1	NA	TRBD1	TGCGCCAGCAGCTTGGACCCGGGACAGATGAACACTGAAGCTTTCTTT	CASSLDPGQMNTEAFF
TRBV20-1	TRBJ1-1	NA	NA	TGCAGTGCTAGAGCTCCCTCTAACTGGCGGGGGGCTAACACTGAAGCTTTCTTT	CSARAPSNWRGANTEAFF
TRBV7-2	TRBJ2-2	NA	NA	TGTGCCAGCAGCTTAGACAGGGTCACCGGGGAGCTGTTTTTT	CASSLDRVTGELFF
TRBV20-1	TRBJ1-2	NA	NA	TGCAGTGCCCCAACGTCGGGAGGAGGCTATGGCTACACCTTC	CSAPTSGGGYGYTF
TRBV2	TRBJ1-6	NA	NA	TGTGCCAGCTTTAAAGGGGTTGACCCCCTCCACTTT	CASFKGVDPLHF
TRBV29-1	TRBJ1-2	NA	TRBD1	TGCAGCGTTGGTCCCCTAGAGGATAGGGACAGGGGGCATGGCTACACCTTC	CSVGPLEDRDRGHGYTF